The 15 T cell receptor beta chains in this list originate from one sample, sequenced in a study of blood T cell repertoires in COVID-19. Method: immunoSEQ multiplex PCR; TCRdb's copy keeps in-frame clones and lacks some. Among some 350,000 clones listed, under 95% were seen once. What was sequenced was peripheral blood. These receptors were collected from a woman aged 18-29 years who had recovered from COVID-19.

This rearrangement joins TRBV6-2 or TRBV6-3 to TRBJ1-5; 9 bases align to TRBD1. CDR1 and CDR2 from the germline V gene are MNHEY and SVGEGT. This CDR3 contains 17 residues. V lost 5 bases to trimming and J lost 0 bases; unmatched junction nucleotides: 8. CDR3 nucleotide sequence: TGTGCCAGCAGTCGCCCAGGGACAGGGAATAGCAATCAGCCCCAGCATTTT. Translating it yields CASSRPGTGNSNQPQHF.

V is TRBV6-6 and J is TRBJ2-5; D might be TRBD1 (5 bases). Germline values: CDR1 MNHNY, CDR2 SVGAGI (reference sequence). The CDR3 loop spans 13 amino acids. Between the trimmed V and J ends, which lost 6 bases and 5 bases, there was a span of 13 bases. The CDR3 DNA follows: TGTGCCAGCAGCCAGACAGTGCGGGAGACCCAGTACTTC. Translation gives CASSQTVRETQYF.

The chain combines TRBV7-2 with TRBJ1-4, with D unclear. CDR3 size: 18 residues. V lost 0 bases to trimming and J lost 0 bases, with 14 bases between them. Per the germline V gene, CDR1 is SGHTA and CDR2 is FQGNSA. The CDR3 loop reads CASSLARQRKATNEKLFF. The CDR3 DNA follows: TGTGCCAGCAGCTTAGCGAGGCAGAGAAAGGCAACTAATGAAAAACTGTTTTTT.

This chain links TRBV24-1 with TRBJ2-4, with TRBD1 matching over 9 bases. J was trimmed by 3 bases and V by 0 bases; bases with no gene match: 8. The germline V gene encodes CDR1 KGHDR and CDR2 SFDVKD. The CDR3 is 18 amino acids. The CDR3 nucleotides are TGTGCCACCAGTGATTTGATTCGGGACAGGGAGGACAAAAACATTCAGTACTTC. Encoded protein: CATSDLIRDREDKNIQYF.

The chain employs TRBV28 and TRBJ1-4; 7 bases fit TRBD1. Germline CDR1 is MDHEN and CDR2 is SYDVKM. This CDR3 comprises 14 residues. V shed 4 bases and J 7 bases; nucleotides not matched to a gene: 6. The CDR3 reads CASSSRQGSEKLFF. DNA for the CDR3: TGTGCCAGCAGTTCCCGACAGGGAAGTGAAAAACTGTTTTTT.

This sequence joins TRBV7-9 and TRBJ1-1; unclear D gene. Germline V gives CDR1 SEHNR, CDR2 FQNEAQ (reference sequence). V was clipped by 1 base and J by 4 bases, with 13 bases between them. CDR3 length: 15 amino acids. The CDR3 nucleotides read TGTGCCAGCAGCTTAGGAGCGGGGAGAGGCACTGAAGCTTTCTTT. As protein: CASSLGAGRGTEAFF.

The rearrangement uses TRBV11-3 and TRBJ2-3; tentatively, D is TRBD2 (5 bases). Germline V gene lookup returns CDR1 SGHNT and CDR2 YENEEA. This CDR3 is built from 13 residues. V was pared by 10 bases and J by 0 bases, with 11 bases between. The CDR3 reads CATAGPSTDTQYF. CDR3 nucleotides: TGTGCCACCGCGGGTCCTAGCACAGATACGCAGTATTTT.

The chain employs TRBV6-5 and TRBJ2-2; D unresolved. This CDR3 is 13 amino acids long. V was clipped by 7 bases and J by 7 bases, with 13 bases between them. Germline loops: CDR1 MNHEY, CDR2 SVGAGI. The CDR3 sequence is CASKNHLVGELFF. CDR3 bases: TGTGCCAGCAAAAACCACTTAGTCGGGGAGCTGTTTTTT.

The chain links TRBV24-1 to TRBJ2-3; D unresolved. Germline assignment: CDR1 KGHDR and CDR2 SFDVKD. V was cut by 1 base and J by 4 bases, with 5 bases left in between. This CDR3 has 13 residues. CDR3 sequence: CATSDLAADTQYF. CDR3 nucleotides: TGTGCCACCAGTGATTTAGCTGCAGATACGCAGTATTTT.

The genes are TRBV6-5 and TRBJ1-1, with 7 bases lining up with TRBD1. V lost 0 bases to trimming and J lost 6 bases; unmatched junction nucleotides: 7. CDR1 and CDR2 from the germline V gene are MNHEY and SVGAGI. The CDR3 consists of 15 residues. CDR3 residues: CASSYSNRGVAEAFF. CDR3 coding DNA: TGTGCCAGCAGTTACTCGAACAGGGGAGTGGCTGAAGCTTTCTTT.

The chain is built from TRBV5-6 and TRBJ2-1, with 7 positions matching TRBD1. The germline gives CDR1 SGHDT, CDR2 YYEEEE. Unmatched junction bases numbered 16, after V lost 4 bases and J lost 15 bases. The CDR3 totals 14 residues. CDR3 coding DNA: TGTGCCAGCAGCCAGCGACAGGGAGAGGGCCCATGGTTCTTC. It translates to CASSQRQGEGPWFF.

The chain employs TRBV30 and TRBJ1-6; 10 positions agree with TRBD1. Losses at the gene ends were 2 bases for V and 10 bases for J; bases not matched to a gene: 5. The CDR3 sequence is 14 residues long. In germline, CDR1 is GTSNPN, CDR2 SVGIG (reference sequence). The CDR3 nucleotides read TGTGCCTGGAGTTTGGACAGGGGGGACTCACCCCTCCACTTT. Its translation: CAWSLDRGDSPLHF. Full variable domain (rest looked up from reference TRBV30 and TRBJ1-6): SQTIHQWPATLVQPVGSPLSLECTVEGTSNPNLYWYRQAAGRGLQLLFYSVGIGQISSEVPQNLSASRPQDRQFILSSKKLLLSDSGFYLCAWSLDRGDSPLHFGNGTRLTVT.

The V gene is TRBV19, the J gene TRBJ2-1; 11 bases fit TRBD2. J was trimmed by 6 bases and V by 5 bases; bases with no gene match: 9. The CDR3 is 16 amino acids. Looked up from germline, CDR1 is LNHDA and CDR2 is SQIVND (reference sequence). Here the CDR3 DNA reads TGTGCCAGTAGTTCCATAGCGGGAGGGCCTTCCAATGAGCAGTTCTTC. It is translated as CASSSIAGGPSNEQFF. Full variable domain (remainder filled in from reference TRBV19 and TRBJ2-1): DGGITQSPKYLFRKEGQNVTLSCEQNLNHDAMYWYRQDPGQGLRLIYYSQIVNDFQKGDIAEGYSVSREKKESFPLTVTSAQKNPTAFYLCASSSIAGGPSNEQFFGPGTRLTVL.

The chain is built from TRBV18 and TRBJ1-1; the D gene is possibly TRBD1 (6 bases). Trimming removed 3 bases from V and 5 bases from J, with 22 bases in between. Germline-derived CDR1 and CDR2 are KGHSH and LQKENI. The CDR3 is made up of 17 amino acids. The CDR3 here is CASSPSGTPVRVTEAFF. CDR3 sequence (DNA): TGTGCCAGCTCACCCTCCGGGACACCTGTTCGGGTGACTGAAGCTTTCTTT.

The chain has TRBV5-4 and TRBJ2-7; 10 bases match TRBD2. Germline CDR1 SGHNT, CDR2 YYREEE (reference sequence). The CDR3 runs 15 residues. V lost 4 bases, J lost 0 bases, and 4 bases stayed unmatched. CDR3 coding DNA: TGTGCCAGCAGCCCGGGACTAGCGAGCTCCTACGAGCAGTACGTC. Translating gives CASSPGLASSYEQYV.